This TCR beta chain was identified during a study of CD8+CD57+ T cells in acquired aplastic anemia. Across the whole study: Mean yield of DNA from sorted CD4+ and CD8+ cells was approximately 3 ug. CD4+ reads averaged about 10 million in healthy donors. General study points: Patients and controls shared approximately 28 CD8+ CDR3 sequences. Between patients and controls, CD8+ Simpson's diversity did not vary significantly.

Concerning this clonotype itself: The antigen is unknown.

CDR3 and TCR beta VDJ profiling relied on genomic DNA as the template. From the reads, TCRdb called clonotypes with MiXCR, one entry per CDR3 protein. Of some 130,000 distinct CDR3 sequences detected, around 41% appear once; the ten largest clones hold under 9%. This CDR3 has 12 amino acids. Germline CDR1 and CDR2: SNHLY and FYNNEI. Germline trimming cut 7 bases from V and 7 bases from J; bases unmatched to any gene: 5. The TCR was taken from a human donor in good health, serving as a control. The specimen sequenced was sorted CD4+, CD8+, or CD8+CD57+ T cells (not recorded which) from PBMCs. The chain employs TRBV2 and TRBJ1-2; the match to TRBD1 covers 8 bases. The CDR3 coding sequence is TGTGCCAGCATGGGGGGACAGGCTGGCTACACCTTC. The encoded protein is CASMGGQAGYTF.